Shown below are 7 T cell receptor beta chains from a single sample sequenced in a study of T cell repertoires in aging, cancer and after chemotherapy. Multiplex touch-down PCR with TRB-A/B primers amplified rearranged V-D-J TRB sequences. One entry per CDR3 protein results from TCRdb running MiXCR on the multiplex PCR reads. In the table there are about 13,000 distinct CDR3 sequences, 20% to 30% of which are singletons. TCR beta rearrangements were amplified from peripheral blood genomic DNA. Sequenced material: blood. The receptors come from a human donor in good health.

This clonotype has only a few counts. The CDR3 nucleotides read TGTGCCAGCTCACCAAGAGGGAAAGTCCCACGGTGGAATGAGCAGTTCTTC. Translating it yields CASSPRGKVPRWNEQFF. V is TRBV18 and J is TRBJ2-1; D might be TRBD2 (5 bases). CDR1 KGHSH and CDR2 LQKENI come from the germline V gene. CDR3 length: 17 residues. V shed 2 bases and J shed 7 bases, with 21 bases lying between them.

The chain is built from TRBV3-1 and TRBJ1-1; the D gene is possibly TRBD1 (6 bases). Germline-derived CDR1 and CDR2 are LGHDT and YNNKEL (reference sequence). The CDR3 has 14 residues. Trimming shortened V by 5 bases and J by 4 bases, and 14 bases separated the two germline ends. The CDR3 loop is CASSFTRGFTEAFF. CDR3 nucleotide sequence: TGTGCCAGCAGCTTTACTAGGGGGTTCACTGAAGCTTTCTTT.

The chain links TRBV30 to TRBJ2-5; unclear D gene. Trimming shortened V by 0 bases and J by 7 bases, and 6 bases separated the two germline ends. CDR1 and CDR2 from the germline V gene are GTSNPN and SVGIG (reference sequence). CDR3 length: 11 residues. The CDR3 DNA sequence: TGTGCCTGGAGTGTAGAAGGGACCCAGTACTTC. This codes for CAWSVEGTQYF.

This rearrangement joins TRBV20-1 to TRBJ2-5; 8 bases are shared with TRBD1. Trimming removed 0 bases from V and 0 bases from J; junction bases left unmatched: 15. This CDR3 spans 19 amino acids. Looked up from germline, CDR1 is DFQATT and CDR2 is SNEGSKA (reference sequence). The CDR3 nucleotides are TGCAGTGCTAGAGATTCCTCCGGGGGCAGGGGGCATCACCAAGAGACCCAGTACTTC. Its translation is CSARDSSGGRGHHQETQYF.

This clonotype qualifies as medium-sized. This chain links TRBV20-1 with TRBJ2-7; 7 bases are shared with TRBD2. Trimming at V came to 5 bases and at J to 1 base, leaving 5 bases not matched to a gene. CDR3 length: 13 residues. The germline gives CDR1 DFQATT, CDR2 SNEGSKA (reference sequence). The chain's CDR3 is CSAHWGGSYEQYF. CDR3 coding DNA: TGCAGTGCTCACTGGGGGGGGTCCTACGAGCAGTACTTC.

This chain joins TRBV7-9 and TRBJ2-1; 11 bases agree with TRBD2. The CDR3 runs to 17 residues. J was trimmed by 8 bases and V by 5 bases; bases with no gene match: 14. Per the germline V gene, CDR1 is SEHNR and CDR2 is FQNEAQ (reference sequence). The CDR3 nucleotides read TGTGCCAGCAGCCCTTGGGCTAGCGGGGGGCTTGTCGATGAGCAGTTCTTC. Its translation: CASSPWASGGLVDEQFF.

The rearrangement links TRBV28 to TRBJ1-4; tentative D call: TRBD1 (6 bases). The CDR3 runs 16 residues. V lost 6 bases to trimming and J lost 5 bases, with 19 bases between them. The germline V gene has CDR1 MDHEN and CDR2 SYDVKM. The CDR3 DNA is TGTGCCAGCAGGTTTCGGGGGGGGCCGGGGAATGAAAAACTGTTTTTT. This translates into CASRFRGGPGNEKLFF.